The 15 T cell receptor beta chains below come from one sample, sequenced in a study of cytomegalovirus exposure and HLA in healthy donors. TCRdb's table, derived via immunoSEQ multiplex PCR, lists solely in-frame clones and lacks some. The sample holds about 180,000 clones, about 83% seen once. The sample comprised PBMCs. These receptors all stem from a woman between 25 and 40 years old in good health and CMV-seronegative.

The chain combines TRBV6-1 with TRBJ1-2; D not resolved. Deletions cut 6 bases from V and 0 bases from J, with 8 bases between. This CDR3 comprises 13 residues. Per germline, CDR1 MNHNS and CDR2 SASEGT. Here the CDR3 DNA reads TGTGCCAGCAGGCAGGCAGCTAACTATGGCTACACCTTC. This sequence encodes CASRQAANYGYTF.

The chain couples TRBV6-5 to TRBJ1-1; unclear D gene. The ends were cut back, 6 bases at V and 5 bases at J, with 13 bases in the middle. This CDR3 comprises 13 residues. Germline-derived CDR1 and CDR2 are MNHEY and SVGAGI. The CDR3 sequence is CASSPPFTTEAFF. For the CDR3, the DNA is TGTGCCAGCAGCCCCCCTTTTACTACTGAAGCTTTCTTT.

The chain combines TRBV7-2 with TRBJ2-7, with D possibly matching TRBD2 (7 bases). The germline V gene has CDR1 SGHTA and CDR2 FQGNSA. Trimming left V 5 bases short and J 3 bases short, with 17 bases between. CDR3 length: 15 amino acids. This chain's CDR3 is CASSKEGGINYEQYF. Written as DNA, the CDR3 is TGTGCCAGCAGCAAAGAGGGGGGGATAAACTACGAGCAGTACTTC.

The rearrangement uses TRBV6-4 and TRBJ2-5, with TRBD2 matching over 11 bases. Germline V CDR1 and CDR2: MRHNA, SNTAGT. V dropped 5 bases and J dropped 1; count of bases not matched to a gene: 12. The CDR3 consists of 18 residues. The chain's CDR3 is CASSPIYLAGGAQETQYF. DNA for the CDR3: TGTGCCAGCAGTCCGATATATCTAGCGGGGGGTGCCCAAGAGACCCAGTACTTC.

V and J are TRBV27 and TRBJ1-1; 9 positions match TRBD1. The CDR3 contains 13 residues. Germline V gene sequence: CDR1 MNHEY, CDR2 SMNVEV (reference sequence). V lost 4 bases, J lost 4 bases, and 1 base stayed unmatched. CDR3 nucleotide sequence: TGTGCCAGCAGTTGGACAGGGGTCACTGAAGCTTTCTTT. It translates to CASSWTGVTEAFF.

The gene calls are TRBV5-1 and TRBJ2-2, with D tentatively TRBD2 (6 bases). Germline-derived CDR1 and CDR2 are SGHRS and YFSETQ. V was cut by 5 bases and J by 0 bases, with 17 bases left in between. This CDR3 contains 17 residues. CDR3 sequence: CASSPPSGSPNTGELFF. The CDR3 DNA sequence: TGCGCCAGCAGTCCCCCGTCCGGGAGCCCGAACACCGGGGAGCTGTTTTTT.

The chain's CDR3 is CATRTGTSGSRTGELFF. In DNA form, the CDR3 reads TGTGCCACCCGGACCGGGACTAGCGGTTCGCGGACCGGGGAGCTGTTTTTT. This chain uses TRBV19 with TRBJ2-2; 11 positions agree with TRBD2. The V gene end was trimmed by 10 bases and the J gene end by 5 bases; junction bases not matched to a gene: 15. This CDR3 contains 17 residues. CDR1 and CDR2 (germline): LNHDA, SQIVND (reference sequence).

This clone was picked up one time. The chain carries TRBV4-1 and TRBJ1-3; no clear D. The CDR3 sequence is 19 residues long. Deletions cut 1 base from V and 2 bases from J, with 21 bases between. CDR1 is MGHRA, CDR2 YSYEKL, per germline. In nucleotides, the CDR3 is TGCGCCAGCAGCCAAGGGTCCGGGTTTTCGTTTATGGCTGGAAACACCATATATTTT. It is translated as CASSQGSGFSFMAGNTIYF.

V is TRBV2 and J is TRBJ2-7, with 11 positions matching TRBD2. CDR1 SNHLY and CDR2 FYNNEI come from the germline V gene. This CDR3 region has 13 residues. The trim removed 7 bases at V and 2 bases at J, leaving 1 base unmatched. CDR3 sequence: CASTSGGPYEQYF. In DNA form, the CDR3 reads TGTGCCAGCACTAGCGGGGGGCCCTACGAGCAGTACTTC.

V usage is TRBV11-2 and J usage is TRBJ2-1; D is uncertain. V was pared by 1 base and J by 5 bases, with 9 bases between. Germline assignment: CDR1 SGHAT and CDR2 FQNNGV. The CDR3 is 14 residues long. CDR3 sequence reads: CASSLGTSDNEQFF. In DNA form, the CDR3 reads TGTGCCAGCAGCTTAGGTACGTCGGACAATGAGCAGTTCTTC. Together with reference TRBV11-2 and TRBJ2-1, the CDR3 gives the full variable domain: EAGVAQSPRYKIIEKRQSVAFWCNPISGHATLYWYQQILGQGPKLLIQFQNNGVVDDSQLPKDRFSAERLKGVDSTLKIQPAKLEDSAVYLCASSLGTSDNEQFFGPGTRLTVL.

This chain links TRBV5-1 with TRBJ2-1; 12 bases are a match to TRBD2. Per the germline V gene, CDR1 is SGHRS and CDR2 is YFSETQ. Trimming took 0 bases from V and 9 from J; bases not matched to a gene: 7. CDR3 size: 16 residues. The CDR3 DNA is TGCGCCAGCAGCTTGGTCTCTAGCGGGGGGGCATCTGAGCAGTTCTTC. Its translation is CASSLVSSGGASEQFF.

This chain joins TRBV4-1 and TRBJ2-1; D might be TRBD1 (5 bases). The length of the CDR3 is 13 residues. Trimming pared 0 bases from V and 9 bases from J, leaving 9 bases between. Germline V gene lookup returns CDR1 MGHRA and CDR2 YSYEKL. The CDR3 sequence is CASSQDIQGEQFF. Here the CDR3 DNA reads TGCGCCAGCAGCCAAGATATTCAGGGTGAGCAGTTCTTC.

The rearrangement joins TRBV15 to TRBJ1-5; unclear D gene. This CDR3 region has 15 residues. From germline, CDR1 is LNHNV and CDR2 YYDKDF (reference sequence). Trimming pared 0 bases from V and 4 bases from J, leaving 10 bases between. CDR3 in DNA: TGTGCCACCAGCAGAGATTACAGAAAAAATCAGCCCCAGCATTTT. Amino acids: CATSRDYRKNQPQHF. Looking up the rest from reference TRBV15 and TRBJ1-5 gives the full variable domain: DAMVIQNPRYQVTQFGKPVTLSCSQTLNHNVMYWYQQKSSQAPKLLFHYYDKDFNNEADTPDNFQSRRPNTSFCFLDIRSPGLGDTAMYLCATSRDYRKNQPQHFGDGTRLSIL.

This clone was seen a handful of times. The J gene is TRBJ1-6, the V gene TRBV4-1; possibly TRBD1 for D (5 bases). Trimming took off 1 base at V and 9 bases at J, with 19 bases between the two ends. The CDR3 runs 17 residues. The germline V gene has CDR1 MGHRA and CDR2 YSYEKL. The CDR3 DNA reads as TGCGCCAGCAGCCAAGGGGGAGGGATGAGTGGGGGTTCACCCCTCCACTTT. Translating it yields CASSQGGGMSGGSPLHF.

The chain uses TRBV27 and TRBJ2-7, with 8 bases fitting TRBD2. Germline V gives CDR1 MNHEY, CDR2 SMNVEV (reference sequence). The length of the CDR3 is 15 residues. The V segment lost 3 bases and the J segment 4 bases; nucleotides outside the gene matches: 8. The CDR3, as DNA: TGTGCCAGCAGTTTTCAAAGCGGGAGCTTTTACGAGCAGTACTTC. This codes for CASSFQSGSFYEQYF.